These 21 T cell receptor beta chains were all obtained from the same sample, sequenced in a study of T cells in Graves' hyperthyroidism and ophthalmopathy. From RNA transcripts, TCR beta CDR3 regions were amplified. An initial round of RT-PCR targeting the TCR CDR3 relied on the HTBI primer set. TCRdb reanalysed the multiplex PCR reads using MiXCR and keeps one entry per CDR3 protein. Of hundreds of thousands of distinct CDR3 sequences in the sample, about 19% were seen once. Sequencing was carried out using blood. The receptor set was obtained from a woman between 50 and 59 years old with Graves' hyperthyroidism that later progressed to Graves' ophthalmopathy.

The rearrangement links TRBV18 to TRBJ2-1; 11 bases line up with TRBD2. V dropped 3 bases and J dropped 6; count of bases not matched to a gene: 10. The CDR3 runs to 17 residues. Germline CDR1 KGHSH, CDR2 LQKENI. CDR3 protein: CASSPPQGLAVANEQFF. CDR3 nucleotides: TGTGCCAGCTCACCCCCTCAGGGACTAGCGGTAGCCAATGAGCAGTTCTTC. Variable domain in full (rest from reference TRBV18 and TRBJ2-1): NAGVMQNPRHLVRRRGQEARLRCSPMKGHSHVYWYRQLPEEGLKFMVYLQKENIIDESGMPKERFSAEFPKEGPSILRIQQVVRGDSAAYFCASSPPQGLAVANEQFFGPGTRLTVL.

In this sample, this clonotype turned up many times. J is TRBJ1-2 and V is TRBV12-3 or TRBV12-4, with D tentatively TRBD1 (6 bases). This CDR3 spans 15 amino acids. Trimming left V 1 base short and J 3 bases short, with 12 bases between. The CDR3 sequence is CASSLGTVFDYGYTF. For the CDR3, the DNA is TGTGCCAGCAGTTTAGGGACAGTGTTCGACTATGGCTACACCTTC.

This sequence joins TRBV28 and TRBJ2-7; 7 nucleotides match TRBD1. V lost 5 bases to trimming and J lost 3 bases; unmatched junction nucleotides: 7. Germline lookup yields CDR1 MDHEN and CDR2 SYDVKM. CDR3 length: 14 residues. Written as DNA, the CDR3 is TGTGCCAGCAGTCCTGGGACAGCCGACTACGAGCAGTACTTC. Residues: CASSPGTADYEQYF.

There are a few counts of this clonotype. Written as DNA, the CDR3 is TGTGCCAGCAGTTACTCGCGGGGGGCGGAAAAAGCTTTCTTT. Translation gives CASSYSRGAEKAFF. This chain uses TRBV6-2 or TRBV6-3 with TRBJ1-1; a weak D match, TRBD1 (6 bases). The V gene lost 0 bases and the J gene lost 9 bases, with 14 bases spanning the gap. The CDR3 totals 14 residues. CDR1 is MNHEY and CDR2 is SVGEGT in the germline V gene.

This clonotype was recorded at least ten times. Relative to the germline gene, one junction end is altered; a read error may explain this. The J gene is TRBJ2-7, the V gene TRBV28; D possibly uses TRBD1 or TRBD2 (5 bases each). Germline V gives CDR1 MDHEN, CDR2 SYDVKM. The CDR3 consists of 13 residues. Here the CDR3 DNA reads TGTGCCAGTAGTTGGGGGACCTCGGGAGAGCAGTACTTC. Its translation: CASSWGTSGEQYF.

This clonotype was found many times. J is TRBJ2-7 and V is TRBV5-1; the D gene could be TRBD1 or TRBD2 (5 bases each). Trimming removed 3 bases at V and 5 bases at J, with 12 bases between. The germline V gene encodes CDR1 SGHRS and CDR2 YFSETQ. CDR3 length: 13 residues. The CDR3 loop reads CASSSGGTDEQYF. The CDR3 DNA reads as TGCGCCAGCAGCTCTGGGGGAACGGACGAGCAGTACTTC.

This clonotype was picked up many times. The V gene is TRBV9, the J gene TRBJ2-7; 8 positions match TRBD1. The germline CDR1 and CDR2 sequences are SGDLS and YYNGEE. After removal of 0 bases from V and 3 bases from J, the junction contained 5 bases not matched to a gene. The CDR3 has 15 amino acids. CDR3 amino acids: CASSVAPGQDYEQYF. CDR3 in DNA: TGTGCCAGCAGCGTAGCCCCGGGACAGGACTACGAGCAGTACTTC.

CDR3 residues: CASSFWGGSYNSPLHF. The CDR3 DNA follows: TGTGCCAGCAGCTTCTGGGGGGGTTCCTATAATTCACCCCTCCACTTT. The rearrangement links TRBV7-9 to TRBJ1-6; tentatively, D is TRBD1 (5 bases). The V gene lost 3 bases and the J gene lost 1 base, with 10 bases spanning the gap. Looked up from germline, CDR1 is SEHNR and CDR2 is FQNEAQ (reference sequence). The CDR3 extends over 16 amino acids.

This clonotype was observed at least ten times. The chain joins TRBV20-1 to TRBJ2-3; 9 nucleotides match TRBD2. Germline values: CDR1 DFQATT, CDR2 SNEGSKA (reference sequence). Trimming cost V 1 base and J 4 bases; bases outside gene matches: 6. There are 15 residues in the CDR3. CDR3 sequence: CSARVDSGSADTQYF. For the CDR3, the DNA is TGCAGTGCTAGAGTGGATAGCGGGAGTGCAGATACGCAGTATTTT.

This clonotype has only a few counts. V and J are TRBV20-1 and TRBJ1-6; no firm D call. The germline CDR1 and CDR2 sequences are DFQATT and SNEGSKA (reference sequence). The V end lost 2 bases, the J end lost 7 bases, and 12 bases lay between the germline ends. This CDR3 region has 14 residues. The CDR3 DNA follows: TGCAGTGCTAGACAGATGGGCCTGAATTCACCCCTCCACTTT. Its protein product is CSARQMGLNSPLHF.

The chain combines TRBV2 with TRBJ2-5; D is possibly TRBD2 (5 bases). Trimming took 7 bases from V and 4 from J, leaving 10 bases between them. Germline V gene sequence: CDR1 SNHLY, CDR2 FYNNEI. CDR3 length equals 12 residues. The CDR3 spells CASTDLGETQYF. The CDR3 region has the DNA TGTGCCAGCACGGACTTGGGAGAGACCCAGTACTTC.

The table lists this clonotype with many counts. The chain couples TRBV27 to TRBJ2-5; D not resolved. Germline assignment: CDR1 MNHEY and CDR2 SMNVEV (reference sequence). The length of the CDR3 is 15 residues. The germline V and J ends were trimmed by 1 base and 2 bases, with 11 bases remaining between them. The CDR3 here is CASSLWGGRQETQYF. DNA of the CDR3: TGTGCCAGCAGTTTATGGGGTGGACGGCAAGAGACCCAGTACTTC.

The CDR3 here is CASSFLDGGQPQHF. CDR3 bases: TGTGCCAGCAGCTTCTTGGACGGCGGTCAGCCCCAGCATTTT. J is TRBJ1-5 and V is TRBV7-9; D is undetermined. The CDR3 has 14 amino acids. Germline V gene sequence: CDR1 SEHNR, CDR2 FQNEAQ (reference sequence). V was cut by 3 bases and J by 6 bases, with 12 bases left in between.

The J gene is TRBJ2-5, the V gene TRBV6-6, with TRBD2 identical over 8 bases. Germline values: CDR1 MNHNY, CDR2 SVGAGI (reference sequence). With 2 bases clipped from V and 1 base from J, the junction kept 3 bases outside the gene matches. The CDR3 runs 15 residues. The CDR3 region is CASSYRGRPQETQYF. In DNA, the CDR3 is TGTGCCAGCAGTTACCGCGGGAGGCCCCAAGAGACCCAGTACTTC.

This clonotype was counted many times. The chain carries TRBV2 and TRBJ2-1; TRBD2 is a possible D gene (6 bases). This CDR3 has 15 amino acids. CDR1 SNHLY and CDR2 FYNNEI come from the germline V gene. Between the trimmed V and J ends, which lost 6 bases and 4 bases, there was a span of 16 bases. The CDR3: CASSSRSGSYNEQFF. CDR3 coding DNA: TGTGCCAGCAGCTCCCGGAGCGGGTCGTACAATGAGCAGTTCTTC.

The CDR3 region has the DNA TGTGCCAGCAGCTTTTCCCTCCTGGGAGGCTACACCTTC. This translates into CASSFSLLGGYTF. The chain employs TRBV5-5 and TRBJ1-2, with no clear D. V lost 2 bases, J lost 8 bases, and 13 bases lay in between. Germline V gives CDR1 SGHKS, CDR2 YYEKEE (reference sequence). The CDR3 length is 13 residues.

This clonotype has a count of ten or more. This sequence joins TRBV2 and TRBJ1-2, with D unresolved. There are 18 residues in the CDR3. Germline CDR1 SNHLY, CDR2 FYNNEI. Trimming stripped 3 bases from V and 0 bases from J, with 20 bases between. The CDR3 is CASSEDRWPRSANYGYTF. CDR3 nucleotide sequence: TGTGCCAGCAGTGAGGATCGGTGGCCGCGGTCGGCTAACTATGGCTACACCTTC.

This clonotype was seen a handful of times. The chain couples TRBV5-5 to TRBJ2-1; possible D gene TRBD2, 6 bases. The V and J ends lost 4 bases and 2 bases respectively, with 16 bases between them. Germline values: CDR1 SGHKS, CDR2 YYEKEE (reference sequence). The CDR3 length is 16 residues. The CDR3 sequence: CASSLSSGRPYNEQFF. The CDR3 DNA reads TGTGCCAGCAGCCTAAGTTCGGGGAGGCCCTACAATGAGCAGTTCTTC.

Only one count was recorded for this clonotype. The rearrangement uses TRBV19 and TRBJ1-2, with D uncertain. Trimming took off 3 bases at V and 7 bases at J, with 9 bases between the two ends. Germline V lookup: CDR1 LNHDA, CDR2 SQIVND (reference sequence). This CDR3 has 12 amino acids. In DNA, the CDR3 is TGTGCCAGTAGTATGCTGTCAGTTGGCTACACCTTC. Translated: CASSMLSVGYTF.

This clonotype was found many times. The V call is TRBV12-3 or TRBV12-4, the J call TRBJ1-2, with D perhaps TRBD1 (6 bases). The CDR3 runs 14 residues. The V and J ends lost 5 bases and 4 bases respectively, with 14 bases between them. CDR3 in amino acids: CASSRPGALYGYTF. The CDR3 region has the DNA TGTGCCAGCAGTCGACCGGGGGCCCTCTATGGCTACACCTTC.

The rearrangement uses TRBV6-1 and TRBJ1-6; D not resolved. V was cut by 3 bases and J by 9 bases, with 9 bases left in between. The CDR3 has 13 residues. Germline V gives CDR1 MNHNS, CDR2 SASEGT. The CDR3 coding sequence is TGTGCCAGCAGTGACAGGAGTGCTTCACCCCTCCACTTT. As protein: CASSDRSASPLHF.